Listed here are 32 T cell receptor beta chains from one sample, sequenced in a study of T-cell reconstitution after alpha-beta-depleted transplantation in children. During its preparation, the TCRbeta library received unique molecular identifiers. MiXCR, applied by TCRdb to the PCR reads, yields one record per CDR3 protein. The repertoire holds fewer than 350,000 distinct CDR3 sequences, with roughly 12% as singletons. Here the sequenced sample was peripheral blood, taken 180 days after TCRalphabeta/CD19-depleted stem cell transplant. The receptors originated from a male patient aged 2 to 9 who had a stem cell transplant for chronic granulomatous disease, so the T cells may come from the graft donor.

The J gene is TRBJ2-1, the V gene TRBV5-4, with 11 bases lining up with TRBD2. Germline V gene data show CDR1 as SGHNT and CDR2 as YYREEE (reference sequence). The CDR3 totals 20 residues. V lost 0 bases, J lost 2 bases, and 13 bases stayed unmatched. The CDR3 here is CASSLAVSGGATITYNEQFF. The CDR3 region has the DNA TGTGCCAGCAGCTTGGCGGTTAGCGGGGGGGCAACGATCACCTACAATGAGCAGTTCTTC.

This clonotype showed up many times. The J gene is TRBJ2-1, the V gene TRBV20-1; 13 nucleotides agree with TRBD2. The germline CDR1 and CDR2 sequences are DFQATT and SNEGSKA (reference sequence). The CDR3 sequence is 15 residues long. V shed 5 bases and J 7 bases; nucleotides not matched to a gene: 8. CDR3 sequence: CSALGGLAGVNEQFF. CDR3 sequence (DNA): TGCAGTGCTTTGGGTGGACTAGCGGGAGTAAATGAGCAGTTCTTC.

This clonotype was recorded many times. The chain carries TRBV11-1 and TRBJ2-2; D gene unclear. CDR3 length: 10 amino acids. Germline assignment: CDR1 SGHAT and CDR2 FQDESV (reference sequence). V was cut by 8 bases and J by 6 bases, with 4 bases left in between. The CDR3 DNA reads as TGTGCCAGCGGGGCCGGGGAGCTGTTTTTT. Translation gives CASGAGELFF. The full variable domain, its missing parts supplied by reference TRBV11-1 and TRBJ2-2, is EAEVAQSPRYKITEKSQAVAFWCDPISGHATLYWYRQILGQGPELLVQFQDESVVDDSQLPKDRFSAERLKGVDSTLKIQPAELGDSAMYLCASGAGELFFGEGSRLTVL.

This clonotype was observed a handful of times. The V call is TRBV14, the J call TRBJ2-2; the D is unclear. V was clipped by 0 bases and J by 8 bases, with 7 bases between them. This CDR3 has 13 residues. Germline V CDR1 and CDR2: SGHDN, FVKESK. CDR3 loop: CASSQETRGELFF. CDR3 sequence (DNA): TGTGCCAGCAGCCAAGAGACAAGAGGGGAGCTGTTTTTT.

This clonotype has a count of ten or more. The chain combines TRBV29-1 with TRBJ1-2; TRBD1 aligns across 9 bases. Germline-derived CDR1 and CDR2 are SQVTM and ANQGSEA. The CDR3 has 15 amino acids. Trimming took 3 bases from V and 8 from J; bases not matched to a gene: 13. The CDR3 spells CSVELTGTGRSGYTF. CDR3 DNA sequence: TGCAGCGTTGAGTTAACCGGGACAGGGAGGAGCGGCTACACCTTC.

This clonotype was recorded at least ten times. This chain's CDR3 is CASSPIIGVGTEAFF. DNA for the CDR3: TGTGCCAGCAGCCCTATAATCGGGGTAGGGACTGAAGCTTTCTTT. V and J are TRBV7-8 and TRBJ1-1; D not resolved. There are 15 residues in the CDR3. The V gene lost 5 bases and the J gene lost 5 bases, with 18 bases spanning the gap. Germline V gene lookup returns CDR1 SGHVS and CDR2 FQNEAQ.

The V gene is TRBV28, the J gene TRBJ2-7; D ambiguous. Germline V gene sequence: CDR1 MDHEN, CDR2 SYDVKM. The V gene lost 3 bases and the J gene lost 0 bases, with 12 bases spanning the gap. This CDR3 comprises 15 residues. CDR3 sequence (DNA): TGTGCCAGCAGTTTTCTGCAAGGTAGCTCCTACGAGCAGTACTTC. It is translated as CASSFLQGSSYEQYF.

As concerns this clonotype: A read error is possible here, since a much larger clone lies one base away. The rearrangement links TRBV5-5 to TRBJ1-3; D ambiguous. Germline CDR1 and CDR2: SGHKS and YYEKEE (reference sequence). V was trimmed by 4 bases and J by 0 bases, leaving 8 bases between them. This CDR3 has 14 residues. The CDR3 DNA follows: TGTGCCAGCAGCCGGAAGGTCTCTGGAAACACCATATATTTT. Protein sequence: CASSRKVSGNTIYF.

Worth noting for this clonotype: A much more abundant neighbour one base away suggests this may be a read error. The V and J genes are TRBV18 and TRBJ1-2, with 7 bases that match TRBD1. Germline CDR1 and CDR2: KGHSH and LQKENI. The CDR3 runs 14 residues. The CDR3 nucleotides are TGTGCCAGCTCACCCGACCAGGGACAGAGTGGCTACCCCTTC. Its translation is CASSPDQGQSGYPF. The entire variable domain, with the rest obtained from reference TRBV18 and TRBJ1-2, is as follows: NAGVMQNPRHLVRRRGQEARLRCSPMKGHSHVYWYRQLPEEGLKFMVYLQKENIIDESGMPKERFSAEFPKEGPSILRIQQVVRGDSAAYFCASSPDQGQSGYPFGSGTRLTVV.

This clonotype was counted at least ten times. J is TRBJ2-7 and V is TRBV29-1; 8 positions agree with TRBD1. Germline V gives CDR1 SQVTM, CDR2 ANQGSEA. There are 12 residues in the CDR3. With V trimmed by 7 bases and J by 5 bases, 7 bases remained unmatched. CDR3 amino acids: CSAEGQVNEQYF. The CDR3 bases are TGCAGCGCCGAGGGACAGGTCAACGAGCAGTACTTC.

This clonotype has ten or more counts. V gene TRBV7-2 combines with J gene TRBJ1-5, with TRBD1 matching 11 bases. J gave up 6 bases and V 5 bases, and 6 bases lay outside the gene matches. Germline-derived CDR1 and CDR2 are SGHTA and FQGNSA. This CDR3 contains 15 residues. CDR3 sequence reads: CASSPGQGAGQPQHF. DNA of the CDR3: TGTGCCAGCAGCCCAGGACAGGGGGCGGGTCAGCCCCAGCATTTT.

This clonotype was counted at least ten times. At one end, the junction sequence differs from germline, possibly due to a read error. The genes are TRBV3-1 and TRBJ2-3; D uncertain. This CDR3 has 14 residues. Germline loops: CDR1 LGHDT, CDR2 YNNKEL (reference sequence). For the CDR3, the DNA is TGTGCCAGCAGCCCATCAACATCCCTCCCGGTAAGGGATTTT. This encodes CASSPSTSLPVRDF.

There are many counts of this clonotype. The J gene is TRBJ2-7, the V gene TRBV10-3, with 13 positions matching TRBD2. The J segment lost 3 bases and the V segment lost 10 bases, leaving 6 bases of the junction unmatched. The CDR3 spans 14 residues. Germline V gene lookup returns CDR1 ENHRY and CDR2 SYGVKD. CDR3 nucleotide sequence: TGTGCCACCGGCAGGACTAGCGGGAGCTACGAGCAGTACTTC. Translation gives CATGRTSGSYEQYF.

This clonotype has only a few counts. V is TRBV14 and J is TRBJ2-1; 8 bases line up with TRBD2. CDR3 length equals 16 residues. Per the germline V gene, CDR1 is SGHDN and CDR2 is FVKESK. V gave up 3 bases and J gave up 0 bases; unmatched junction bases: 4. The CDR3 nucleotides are TGTGCCAGCAGCCACACTAGCGGTCTCTCCTACAATGAGCAGTTCTTC. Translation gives CASSHTSGLSYNEQFF.

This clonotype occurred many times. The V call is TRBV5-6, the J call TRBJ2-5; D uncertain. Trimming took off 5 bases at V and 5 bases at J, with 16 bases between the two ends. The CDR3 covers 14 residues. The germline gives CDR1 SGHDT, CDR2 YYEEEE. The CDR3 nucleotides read TGTGCCAGCAGGGACCTCTATGTGGGGGAGACCCAGTACTTC. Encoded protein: CASRDLYVGETQYF.

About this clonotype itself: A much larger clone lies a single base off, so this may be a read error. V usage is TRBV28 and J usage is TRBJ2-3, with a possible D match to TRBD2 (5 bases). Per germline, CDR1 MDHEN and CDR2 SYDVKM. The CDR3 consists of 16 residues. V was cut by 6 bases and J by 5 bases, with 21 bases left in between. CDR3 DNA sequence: TGTGCCAGCAGCAATGGGGATTCGGGCCGGGGAGATACGCAGTATTTT. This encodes CASSNGDSGRGDTQYF.

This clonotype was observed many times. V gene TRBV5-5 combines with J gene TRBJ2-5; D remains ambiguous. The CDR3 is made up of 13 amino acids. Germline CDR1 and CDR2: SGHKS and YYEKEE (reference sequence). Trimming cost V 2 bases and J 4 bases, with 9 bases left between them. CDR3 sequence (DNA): TGTGCCAGCAGCTTCGGCGTATCAGAGACCCAGTACTTC. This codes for CASSFGVSETQYF.

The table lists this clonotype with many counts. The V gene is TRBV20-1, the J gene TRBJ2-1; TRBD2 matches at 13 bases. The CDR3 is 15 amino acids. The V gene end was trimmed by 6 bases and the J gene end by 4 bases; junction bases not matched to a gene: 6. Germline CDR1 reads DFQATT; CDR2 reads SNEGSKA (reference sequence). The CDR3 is CSASGLAGLYNEQFF. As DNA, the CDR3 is TGCAGTGCGTCGGGACTAGCGGGGTTATACAATGAGCAGTTCTTC.

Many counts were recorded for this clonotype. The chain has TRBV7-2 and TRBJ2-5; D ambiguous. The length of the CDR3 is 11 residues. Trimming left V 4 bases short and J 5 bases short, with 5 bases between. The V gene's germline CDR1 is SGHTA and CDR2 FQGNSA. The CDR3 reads CASSSMETQYF. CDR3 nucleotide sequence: TGTGCCAGCAGCTCTATGGAGACCCAGTACTTC.

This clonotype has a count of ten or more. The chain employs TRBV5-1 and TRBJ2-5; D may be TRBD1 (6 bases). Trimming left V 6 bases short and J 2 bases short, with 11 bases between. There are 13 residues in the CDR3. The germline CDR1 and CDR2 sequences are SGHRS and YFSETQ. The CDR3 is CASTQGPQETQYF. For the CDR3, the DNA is TGCGCCAGCACACAGGGTCCACAAGAGACCCAGTACTTC.

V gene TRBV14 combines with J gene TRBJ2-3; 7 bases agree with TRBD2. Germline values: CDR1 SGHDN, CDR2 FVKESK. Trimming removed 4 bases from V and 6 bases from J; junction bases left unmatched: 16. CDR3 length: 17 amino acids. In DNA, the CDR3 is TGTGCCAGCAGCCCGGGGCTCGCGGGAGCGGCTCGGGATACGCAGTATTTT. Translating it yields CASSPGLAGAARDTQYF.

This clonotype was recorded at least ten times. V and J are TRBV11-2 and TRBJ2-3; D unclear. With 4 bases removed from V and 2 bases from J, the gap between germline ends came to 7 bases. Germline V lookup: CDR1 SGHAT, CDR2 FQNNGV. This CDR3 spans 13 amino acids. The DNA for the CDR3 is TGTGCCAGCAGCTCCCCTCCCACAGATACGCAGTATTTT. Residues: CASSSPPTDTQYF.

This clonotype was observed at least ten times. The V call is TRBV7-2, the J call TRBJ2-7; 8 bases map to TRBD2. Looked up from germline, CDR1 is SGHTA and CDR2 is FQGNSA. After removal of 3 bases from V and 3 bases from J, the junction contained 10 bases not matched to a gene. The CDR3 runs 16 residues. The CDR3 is CASSFAAGALDYEQYF. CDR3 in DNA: TGTGCCAGCAGCTTTGCAGCGGGAGCGCTAGACTACGAGCAGTACTTC.

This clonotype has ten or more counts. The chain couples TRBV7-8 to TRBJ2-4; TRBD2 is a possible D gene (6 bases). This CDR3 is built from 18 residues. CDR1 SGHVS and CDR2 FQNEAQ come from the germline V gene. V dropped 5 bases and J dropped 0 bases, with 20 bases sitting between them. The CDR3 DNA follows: TGTGCCAGCAGCGGGACTTGGCACTCCTCCGTAGCCAAAAACATTCAGTACTTC. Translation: CASSGTWHSSVAKNIQYF.

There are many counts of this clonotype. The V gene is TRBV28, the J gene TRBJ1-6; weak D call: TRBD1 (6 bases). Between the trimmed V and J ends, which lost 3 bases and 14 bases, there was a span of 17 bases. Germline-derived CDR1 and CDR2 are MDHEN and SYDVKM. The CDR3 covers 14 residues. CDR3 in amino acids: CASSFSQDSLSLHF. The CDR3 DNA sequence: TGTGCCAGCAGTTTTAGCCAGGACAGCCTTTCCCTCCACTTT.

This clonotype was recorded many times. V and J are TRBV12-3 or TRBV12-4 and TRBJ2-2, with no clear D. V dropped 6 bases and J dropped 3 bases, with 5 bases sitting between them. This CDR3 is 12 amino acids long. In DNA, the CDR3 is TGTGCCAGCAGAACGTACACCGGGGAGCTGTTTTTT. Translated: CASRTYTGELFF.

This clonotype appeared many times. Here the CDR3 DNA reads TGTGCCAGCAGCTTAAGGAGGGAGGGAGGTGAAGCTTTCTTT. Translating it yields CASSLRREGGEAFF. V usage is TRBV7-2 and J usage is TRBJ1-1; D unclear. Germline values: CDR1 SGHTA, CDR2 FQGNSA. V was shortened by 2 bases and J by 7 bases, with 14 bases between the two germline ends. The CDR3 sequence is 14 residues long.

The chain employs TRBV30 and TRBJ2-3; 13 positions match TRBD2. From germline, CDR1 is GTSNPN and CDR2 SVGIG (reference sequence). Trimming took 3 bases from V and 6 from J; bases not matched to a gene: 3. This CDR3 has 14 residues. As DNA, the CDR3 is TGTGCCTGGAGACTAGCGGGAGGGAGGGATACGCAGTATTTT. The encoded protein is CAWRLAGGRDTQYF.

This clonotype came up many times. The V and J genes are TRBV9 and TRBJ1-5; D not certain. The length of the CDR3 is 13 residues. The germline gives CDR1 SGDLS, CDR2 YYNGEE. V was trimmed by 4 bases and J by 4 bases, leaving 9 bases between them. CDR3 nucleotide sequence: TGTGCCAGCAGCCCAAGGCCGAATCAGCCCCAGCATTTT. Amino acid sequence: CASSPRPNQPQHF.

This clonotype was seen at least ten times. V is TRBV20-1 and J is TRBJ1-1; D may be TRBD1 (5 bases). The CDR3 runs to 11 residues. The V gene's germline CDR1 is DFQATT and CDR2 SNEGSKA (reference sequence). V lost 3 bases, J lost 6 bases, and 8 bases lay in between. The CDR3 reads CSARWGAEAFF. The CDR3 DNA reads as TGCAGTGCTAGGTGGGGGGCTGAAGCTTTCTTT.

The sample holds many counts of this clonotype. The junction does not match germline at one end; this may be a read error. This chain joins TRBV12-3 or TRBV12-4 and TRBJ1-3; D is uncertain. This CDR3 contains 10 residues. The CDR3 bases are TGTGCCAGCAGTCCCCTTAGAGGATTTTTT. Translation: CASSPLRGFF.

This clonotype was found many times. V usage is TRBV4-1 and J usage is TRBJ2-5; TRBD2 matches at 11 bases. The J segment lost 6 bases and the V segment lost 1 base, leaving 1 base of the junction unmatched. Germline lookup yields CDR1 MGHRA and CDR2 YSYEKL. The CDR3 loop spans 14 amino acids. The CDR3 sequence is CASSQGLAGQTQYF. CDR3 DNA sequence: TGCGCCAGCAGCCAAGGACTAGCGGGGCAGACCCAGTACTTC.